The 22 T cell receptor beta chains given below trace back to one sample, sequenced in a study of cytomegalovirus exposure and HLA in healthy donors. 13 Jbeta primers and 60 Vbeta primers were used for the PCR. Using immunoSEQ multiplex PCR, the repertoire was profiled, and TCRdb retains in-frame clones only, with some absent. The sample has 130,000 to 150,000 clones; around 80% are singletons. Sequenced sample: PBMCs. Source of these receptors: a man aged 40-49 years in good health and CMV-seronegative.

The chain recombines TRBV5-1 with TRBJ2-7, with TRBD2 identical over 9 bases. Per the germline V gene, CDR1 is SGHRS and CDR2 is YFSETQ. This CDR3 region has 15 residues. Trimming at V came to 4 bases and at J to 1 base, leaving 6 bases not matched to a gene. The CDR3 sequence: CASSPTSGSSYEQYF. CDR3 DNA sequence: TGCGCCAGCAGCCCGACTAGCGGCTCGTCCTACGAGCAGTACTTC.

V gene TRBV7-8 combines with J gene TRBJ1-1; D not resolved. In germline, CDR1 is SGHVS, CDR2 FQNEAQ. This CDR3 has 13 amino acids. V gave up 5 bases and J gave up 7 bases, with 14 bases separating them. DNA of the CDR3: TGTGCCAGCAGCCACCCCGGCGGCAGTGAAGCTTTCTTT. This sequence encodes CASSHPGGSEAFF.

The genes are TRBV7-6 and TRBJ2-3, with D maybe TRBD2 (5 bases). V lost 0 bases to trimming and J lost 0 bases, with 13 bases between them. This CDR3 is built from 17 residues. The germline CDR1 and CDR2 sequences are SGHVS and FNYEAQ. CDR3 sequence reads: CASSLASLASSTDTQYF. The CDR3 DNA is TGTGCCAGCAGCTTAGCGAGCCTAGCCTCTAGCACAGATACGCAGTATTTT. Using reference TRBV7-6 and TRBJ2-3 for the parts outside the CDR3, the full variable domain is GAGVSQSPRYKVTKRGQDVALRCDPISGHVSLYWYRQALGQGPEFLTYFNYEAQQDKSGLPNDRFSAERPEGSISTLTIQRTEQRDSAMYRCASSLASLASSTDTQYFGPGTRLTVL.

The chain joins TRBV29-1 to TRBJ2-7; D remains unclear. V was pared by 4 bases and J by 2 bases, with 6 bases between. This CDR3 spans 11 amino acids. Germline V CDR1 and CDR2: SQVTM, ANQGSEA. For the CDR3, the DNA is TGCAGCGTTGCTAGTACCTACGAGCAGTACTTC. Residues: CSVASTYEQYF.

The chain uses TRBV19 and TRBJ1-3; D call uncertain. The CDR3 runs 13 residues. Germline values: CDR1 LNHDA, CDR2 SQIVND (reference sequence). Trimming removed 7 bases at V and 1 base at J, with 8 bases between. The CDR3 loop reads CASTVDSGNTIYF. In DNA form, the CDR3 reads TGTGCCAGTACGGTAGATTCTGGAAACACCATATATTTT.

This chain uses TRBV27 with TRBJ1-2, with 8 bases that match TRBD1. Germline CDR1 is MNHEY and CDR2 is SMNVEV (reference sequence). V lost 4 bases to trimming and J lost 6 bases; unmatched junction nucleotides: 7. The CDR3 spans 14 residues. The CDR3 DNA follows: TGTGCCAGCAGTTCCTCGTCAGGGGGCAATGGCTACACCTTC. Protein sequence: CASSSSSGGNGYTF.

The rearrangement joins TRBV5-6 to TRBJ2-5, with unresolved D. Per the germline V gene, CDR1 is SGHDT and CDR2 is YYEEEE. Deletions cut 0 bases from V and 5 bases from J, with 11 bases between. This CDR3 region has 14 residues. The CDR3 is CASSLGPFEETQYF. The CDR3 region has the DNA TGTGCCAGCAGCTTGGGTCCTTTTGAGGAGACCCAGTACTTC.

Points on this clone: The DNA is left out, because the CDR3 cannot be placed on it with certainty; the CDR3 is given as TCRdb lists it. CDR3 loop: CASSVGPGQGLDQPQHF. The V call is TRBV9, the J call TRBJ1-5; TRBD1, as called in the table, went unchecked against the DNA. Termini included, the CDR3 measures 17 amino acids. CDR1 is SGDLS and CDR2 is YYNGEE in the germline V gene.

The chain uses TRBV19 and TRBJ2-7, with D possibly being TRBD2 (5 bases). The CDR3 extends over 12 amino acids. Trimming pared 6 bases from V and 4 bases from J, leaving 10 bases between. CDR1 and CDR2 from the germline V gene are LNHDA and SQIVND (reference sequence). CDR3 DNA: TGTGCCAGTAGGGGAGAGGATTACGAGCAGTACTTC. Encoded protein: CASRGEDYEQYF.

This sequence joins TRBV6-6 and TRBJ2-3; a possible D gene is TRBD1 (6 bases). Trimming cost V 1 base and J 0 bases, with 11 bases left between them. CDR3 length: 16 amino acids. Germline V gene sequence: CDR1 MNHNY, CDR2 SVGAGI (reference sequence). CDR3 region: CASSYYRTASTDTQYF. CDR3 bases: TGTGCCAGCAGTTACTACCGGACAGCTAGCACAGATACGCAGTATTTT.

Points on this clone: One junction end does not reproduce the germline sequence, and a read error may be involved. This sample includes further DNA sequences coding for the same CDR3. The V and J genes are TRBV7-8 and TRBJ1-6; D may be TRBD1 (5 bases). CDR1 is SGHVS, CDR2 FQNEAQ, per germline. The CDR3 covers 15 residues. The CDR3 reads CASSLRGDYNSPLHF. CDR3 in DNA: TGTGCCAGCAGCTTACGGGGGGACTATAATTCCCCCCTCCACTTT.

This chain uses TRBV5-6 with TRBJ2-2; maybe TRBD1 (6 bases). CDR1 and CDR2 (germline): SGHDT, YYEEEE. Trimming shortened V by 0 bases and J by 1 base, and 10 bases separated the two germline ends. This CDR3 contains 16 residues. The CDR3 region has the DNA TGTGCCAGCAGCTTGGTGAGGGGACAGAACACCGGGGAGCTGTTTTTT. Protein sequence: CASSLVRGQNTGELFF.

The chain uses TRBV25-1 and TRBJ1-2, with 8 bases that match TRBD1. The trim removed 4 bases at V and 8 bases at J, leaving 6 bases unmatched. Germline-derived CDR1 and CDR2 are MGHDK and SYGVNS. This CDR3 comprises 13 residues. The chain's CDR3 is CASSGPQGGGYTF. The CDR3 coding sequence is TGTGCCAGCAGTGGCCCACAGGGGGGAGGCTACACCTTC.

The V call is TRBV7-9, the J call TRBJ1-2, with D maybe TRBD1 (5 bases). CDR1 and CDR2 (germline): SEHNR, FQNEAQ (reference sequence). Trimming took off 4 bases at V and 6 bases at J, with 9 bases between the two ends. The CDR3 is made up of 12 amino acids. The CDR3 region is CASSYSGDGYTF. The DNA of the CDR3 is TGTGCCAGCAGCTACTCGGGGGATGGCTACACCTTC.

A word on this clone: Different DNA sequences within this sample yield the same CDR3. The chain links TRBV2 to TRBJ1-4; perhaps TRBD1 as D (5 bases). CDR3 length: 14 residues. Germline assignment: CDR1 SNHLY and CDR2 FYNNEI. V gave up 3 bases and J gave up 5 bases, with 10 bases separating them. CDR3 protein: CASSDGGGNEKLFF. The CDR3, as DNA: TGTGCCAGCAGTGATGGGGGGGGGAATGAAAAACTGTTTTTT.

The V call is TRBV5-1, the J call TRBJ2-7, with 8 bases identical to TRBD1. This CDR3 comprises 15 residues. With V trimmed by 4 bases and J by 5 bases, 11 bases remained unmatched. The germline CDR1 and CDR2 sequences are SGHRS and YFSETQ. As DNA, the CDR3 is TGCGCCAGCAGCCGTCAACGGGACAGGATCGACGAGCAGTACTTC. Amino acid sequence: CASSRQRDRIDEQYF.

The DNA of the CDR3 is TGTGCCAGCTCACAGGACAGGAACACTCAGCCCCAGCATTTT. Encoded protein: CASSQDRNTQPQHF. V is TRBV18 and J is TRBJ1-5, with 7 bases identical to TRBD1. Trimming removed 4 bases from V and 6 bases from J; junction bases left unmatched: 6. The CDR3 sequence is 14 residues long. Germline V lookup: CDR1 KGHSH, CDR2 LQKENI.

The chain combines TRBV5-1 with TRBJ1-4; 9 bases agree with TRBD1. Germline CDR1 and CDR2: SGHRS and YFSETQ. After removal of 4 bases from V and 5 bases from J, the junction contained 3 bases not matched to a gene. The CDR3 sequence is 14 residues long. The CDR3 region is CASSPTGGNEKLFF. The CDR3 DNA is TGCGCCAGCAGCCCGACAGGGGGAAATGAAAAACTGTTTTTT. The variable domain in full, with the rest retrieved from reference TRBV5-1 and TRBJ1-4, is KAGVTQTPRYLIKTRGQQVTLSCSPISGHRSVSWYQQTPGQGLQFLFEYFSETQRNKGNFPGRFSGRQFSNSRSEMNVSTLELGDSALYLCASSPTGGNEKLFFGSGTQLSVL.

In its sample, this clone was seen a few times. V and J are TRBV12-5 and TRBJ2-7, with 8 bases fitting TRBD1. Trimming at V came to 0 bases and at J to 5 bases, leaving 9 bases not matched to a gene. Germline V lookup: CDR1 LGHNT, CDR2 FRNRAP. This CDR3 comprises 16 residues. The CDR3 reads CASGLVQTGVQDEQYF. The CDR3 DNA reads TGTGCTAGTGGTTTGGTACAGACAGGGGTTCAGGACGAGCAGTACTTC.

The CDR3 sequence: CASGYRDTRGEQYF. CDR3 nucleotides: TGTGCCAGCGGATATCGGGACACCAGGGGCGAGCAGTACTTC. V and J are TRBV2 and TRBJ2-7; D might be TRBD1 (6 bases). The CDR3 totals 14 residues. Germline V CDR1 and CDR2: SNHLY, FYNNEI. V lost 8 bases, J lost 6 bases, and 20 bases lay in between.

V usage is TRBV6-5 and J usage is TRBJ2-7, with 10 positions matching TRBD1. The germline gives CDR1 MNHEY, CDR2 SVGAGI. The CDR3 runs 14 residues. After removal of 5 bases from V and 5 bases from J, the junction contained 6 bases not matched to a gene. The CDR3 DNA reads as TGTGCCAGCAGTCAGACAGGGGGCGGCAACGAGCAGTACTTC. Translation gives CASSQTGGGNEQYF.

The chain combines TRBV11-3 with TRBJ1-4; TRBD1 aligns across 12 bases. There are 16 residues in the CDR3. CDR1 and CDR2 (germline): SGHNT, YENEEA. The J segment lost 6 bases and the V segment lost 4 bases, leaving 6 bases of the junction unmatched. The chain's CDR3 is CASSSLGQGAYEKLFF. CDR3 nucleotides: TGTGCCAGCAGCTCCCTGGGACAGGGGGCTTATGAAAAACTGTTTTTT.